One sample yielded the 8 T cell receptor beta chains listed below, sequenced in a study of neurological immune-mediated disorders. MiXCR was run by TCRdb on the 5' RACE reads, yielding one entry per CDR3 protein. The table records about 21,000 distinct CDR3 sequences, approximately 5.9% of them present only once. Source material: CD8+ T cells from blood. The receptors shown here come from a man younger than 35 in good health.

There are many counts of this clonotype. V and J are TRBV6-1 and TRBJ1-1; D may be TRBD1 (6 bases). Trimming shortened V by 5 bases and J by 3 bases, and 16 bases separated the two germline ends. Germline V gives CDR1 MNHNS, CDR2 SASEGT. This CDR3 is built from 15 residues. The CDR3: CASSQTPDSYTEAFF. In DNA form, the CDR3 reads TGTGCCAGCAGTCAAACCCCGGACAGCTACACTGAAGCTTTCTTT.

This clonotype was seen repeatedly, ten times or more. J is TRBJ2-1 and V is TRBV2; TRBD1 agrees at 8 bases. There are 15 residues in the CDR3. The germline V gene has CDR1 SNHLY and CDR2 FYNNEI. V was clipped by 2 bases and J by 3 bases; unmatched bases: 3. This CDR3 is CASSERGQDYNEQFF. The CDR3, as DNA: TGTGCCAGCAGTGAACGGGGACAGGACTACAATGAGCAGTTCTTC.

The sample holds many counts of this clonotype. CDR3 DNA sequence: TGCGCCAGCAGCCAAGATCGACACGAGTATAGCAATCAGCCCCAGCATTTT. Residues: CASSQDRHEYSNQPQHF. This chain links TRBV4-3 with TRBJ1-5, with D unclear. This CDR3 comprises 17 residues. The V and J ends lost 0 bases and 0 bases respectively, with 12 bases between them. Germline V CDR1 and CDR2: LGHNA, YSLEER.

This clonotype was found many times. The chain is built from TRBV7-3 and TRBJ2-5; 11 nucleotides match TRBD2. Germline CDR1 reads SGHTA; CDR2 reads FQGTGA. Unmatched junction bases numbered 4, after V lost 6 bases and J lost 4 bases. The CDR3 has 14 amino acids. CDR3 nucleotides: TGTGCCAGCAGTCTAGCGGGGGGCGTAGAGACCCAGTACTTC. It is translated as CASSLAGGVETQYF.

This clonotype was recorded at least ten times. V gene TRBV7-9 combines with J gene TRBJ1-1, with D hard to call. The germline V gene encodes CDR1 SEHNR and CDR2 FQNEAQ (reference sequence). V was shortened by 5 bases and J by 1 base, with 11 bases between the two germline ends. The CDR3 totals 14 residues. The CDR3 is CASSPDVANTEAFF. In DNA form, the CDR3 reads TGTGCCAGCAGCCCTGACGTTGCGAACACTGAAGCTTTCTTT.

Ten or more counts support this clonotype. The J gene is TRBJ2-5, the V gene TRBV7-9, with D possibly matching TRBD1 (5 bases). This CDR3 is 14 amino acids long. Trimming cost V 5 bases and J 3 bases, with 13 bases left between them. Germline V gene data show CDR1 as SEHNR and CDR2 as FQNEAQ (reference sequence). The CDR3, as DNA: TGTGCCAGCAGCAAAAGGGGCGGAGAAGAGACCCAGTACTTC. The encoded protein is CASSKRGGEETQYF. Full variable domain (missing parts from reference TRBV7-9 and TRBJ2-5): DTGVSQNPRHKITKRGQNVTFRCDPISEHNRLYWYRQTLGQGPEFLTYFQNEAQLEKSRLLSDRFSAERPKGSFSTLEIQRTEQGDSAMYLCASSKRGGEETQYFGPGTRLLVL.

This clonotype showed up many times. The CDR3 spells CASRREAGELFF. As DNA, the CDR3 is TGTGCCAGCAGGAGGGAAGCCGGGGAGCTGTTTTTT. The chain couples TRBV5-6 to TRBJ2-2; D possibly corresponds to TRBD2 (5 bases). V lost 5 bases and J 6 bases, leaving 8 bases between the germline ends. Germline assignment: CDR1 SGHDT and CDR2 YYEEEE. This CDR3 has 12 residues.

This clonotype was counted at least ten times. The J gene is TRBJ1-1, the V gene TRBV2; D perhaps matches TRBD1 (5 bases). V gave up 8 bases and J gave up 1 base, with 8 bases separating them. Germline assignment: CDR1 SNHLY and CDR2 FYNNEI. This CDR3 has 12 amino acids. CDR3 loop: CASLGPNTEAFF. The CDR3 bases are TGTGCCAGCCTGGGACCGAACACTGAAGCTTTCTTT. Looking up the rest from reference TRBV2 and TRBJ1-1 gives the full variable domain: EPEVTQTPSHQVTQMGQEVILRCVPISNHLYFYWYRQILGQKVEFLVSFYNNEISEKSEIFDDQFSVERPDGSNFTLKIRSTKLEDSAMYFCASLGPNTEAFFGQGTRLTVV.